These T cell receptor beta chains were read from a single sample in a study of cytomegalovirus exposure and HLA in healthy donors. Only in-frame clones appear in the TCRdb table, and some are missing; sequencing was by immunoSEQ multiplex PCR. The table lists 150,000 or so clones, 60% to 85% of them singletons. The sequencing sample was made of PBMCs. The receptor set was obtained from a man aged 40-49 years in good health and CMV-seropositive. Each CDR3 is given without its conserved first and last residue.

j_call | v_call | cdr3_aa
TRBJ2-1 | TRBV7-3 | ASSPSGRALNEQF
TRBJ2-7 | TRBV27 | ASSPIGLALEEEQY
TRBJ2-7 | TRBV11-2 | ASSDRTSGRDEQY
TRBJ2-4 | TRBV5-4 | ASSLSGSSKNIQY
TRBJ2-7 | TRBV19 | ASSMSSGVRYEQY
TRBJ2-7 | TRBV18 | ASSPWTVDEQY
TRBJ2-7 | TRBV7-2 | ASSLGLGEQY
TRBJ2-1 | TRBV4-1 | ASSQAPARGCF
TRBJ1-1 | TRBV30 | AWSPWTANTEAF
TRBJ1-2 | TRBV7-9 | ASSLGQGPNYGYT
TRBJ2-5 | TRBV27 | ASSPTGAQETQY
TRBJ2-6 | TRBV5-1 | ASSWAGDGANVLT
TRBJ2-1 | TRBV6-1 | ASTGTGSLNEQF
TRBJ1-1 | TRBV15 | ATSRVAGEAF
TRBJ2-3 | TRBV5-1 | ASSQGMSDTQY
TRBJ1-4 | TRBV5-1 | ASSLGGQGIEKLF
TRBJ2-6 | TRBV4-3 | ASSPRDRDSGANVLT
. | TRBV29-1 | SVGGTVYEQY
TRBJ2-2 | TRBV13 | ASSSQQGPGELF
TRBJ2-3 | TRBV29-1 | SVAGGTGPDTQY
TRBJ1-1 | TRBV6-6 | ASRSEGTEAF
TRBJ2-3 | TRBV7-3 | ASSPLGTDTQY
TRBJ1-1 | TRBV4-3 | ASSHRQGNTEAF
TRBJ2-7 | TRBV7-2 | ASSLDEEAGRREQY
TRBJ2-1 | TRBV9 | ASSVREQF
TRBJ1-5 | TRBV19 | ASSGQGLNQPQH
TRBJ1-6 | TRBV6-4 | ASSPARGKSPLH
TRBJ2-3 | TRBV9 | ASSLRTSGTHTDTQY
TRBJ2-3 | TRBV30 | AWSFSGTDTQY
TRBJ2-7 | TRBV19 | ASRSHLSPAYEQY
TRBJ2-3 | TRBV7-3 | ASSSGQGRNTQY
TRBJ2-7 | TRBV2 | ASRGQGAAGEQY
TRBJ1-2 | TRBV4-2 | ASSSQAHYGYT